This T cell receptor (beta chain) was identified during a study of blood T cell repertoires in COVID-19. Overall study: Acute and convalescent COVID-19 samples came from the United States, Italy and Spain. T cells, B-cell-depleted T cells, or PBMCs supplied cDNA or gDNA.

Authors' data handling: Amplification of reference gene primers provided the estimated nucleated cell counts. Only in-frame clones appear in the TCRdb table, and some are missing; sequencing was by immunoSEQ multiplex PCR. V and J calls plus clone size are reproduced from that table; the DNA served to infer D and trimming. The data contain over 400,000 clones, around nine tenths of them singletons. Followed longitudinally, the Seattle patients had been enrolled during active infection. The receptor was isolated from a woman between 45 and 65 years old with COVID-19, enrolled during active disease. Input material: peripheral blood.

CDR3 bases: TGTGCCAGCCGCCAGGGTGGCACAGATACGCAGTATTTT. Protein: CASRQGGTDTQYF. The chain combines TRBV6-4 with TRBJ2-3; a possible D gene is TRBD1 (5 bases). Trimming removed 8 bases from V and 1 base from J, with 10 bases in between. The CDR3 consists of 13 residues. Germline V gene lookup returns CDR1 MRHNA and CDR2 SNTAGT.